This TCR beta chain was captured in a study of blood T cell repertoires in COVID-19. Only one count was recorded for this clone. Germline V gene lookup returns CDR1 MNHEY and CDR2 SVGAGI. The CDR3 runs to 14 residues. V dropped 0 bases and J dropped 5 bases, with 10 bases sitting between them. Assay: immunoSEQ multiplex PCR; the TCRdb copy retains only in-frame clones and omits some. The sample yields 200,000 to 300,000 clones, around 89% seen once. This sequence originates from a woman in her 30s who had recovered from COVID-19. The chain recombines TRBV6-5 with TRBJ1-1, with D unclear. Sequencing was performed on PBMCs or T cells enriched from blood (not recorded which). CDR3 residues: CASSYSNRRTEAFF. The CDR3 DNA follows: TGTGCCAGCAGTTACTCGAACCGGCGGACTGAAGCTTTCTTT.